Listed below are T cell receptor beta chains from one sample, sequenced in a study of T cell repertoires in cytomegalovirus infection. TCRdb recomputed calls from the reads with MiXCR, one row per CDR3 protein. In the table there are over 150,000 distinct CDR3 sequences, approximately 20% of which are singletons. The sequencing sample was made of PBMCs. The receptors here all came from a human donor in good health (CMV status not recorded). Some clones in this sample may be carry-over from other donors' samples. CDR3s include the opening cysteine and the closing phenylalanine or tryptophan. D genes are given only for firm matches. A row's size may be missing; if present it is once, few, many or a size class.

clone size,J gene,D gene,V gene,CDR3 protein,CDR3 DNA
NA,TRBJ1-1,NA,TRBV6-2/TRBV6-3,CASGWTPNTEAFF,TGTGCCAGCGGATGGACACCGAACACTGAAGCTTTCTTT
many,TRBJ1-5,TRBD1,TRBV6-5,CASSSDRNQPQHF,TGTGCCAGCAGTTCGGACAGGAATCAGCCCCAGCATTTT
few,TRBJ2-5,TRBD1,TRBV4-1,CASSSGTGGGETQYF,TGCGCCAGCAGCTCCGGGACAGGGGGAGGAGAGACCCAGTACTTC
few,TRBJ2-7,NA,TRBV28,CASSLYGSGYEQYF,TGTGCCAGCAGTTTATACGGGTCCGGCTACGAGCAGTACTTC
NA,TRBJ2-1,TRBD2,TRBV18,CASSQTGGAVYNEQFF,TGTGCCAGCTCACAAACGGGGGGGGCCGTCTACAATGAGCAGTTCTTC
few,TRBJ2-5,NA,TRBV6-2/TRBV6-3,CASRFRGDVQETQYF,TGTGCCAGCAGATTTCGGGGTGATGTCCAAGAGACCCAGTACTTC
few,TRBJ1-2,NA,TRBV2,CASERTDENYGYTF,TGTGCCAGCGAGAGGACAGATGAAAACTATGGCTACACCTTC
many,TRBJ1-1,NA,TRBV28,CASSLRSGPGAFF,TGTGCCAGCAGTTTGAGATCCGGACCGGGAGCTTTCTTT
few,TRBJ1-4,NA,TRBV20-1,CSAPGVPEKLFF,TGCAGTGCTCCAGGGGTTCCTGAAAAACTGTTTTTT
few,TRBJ2-7,TRBD2,TRBV12-3/TRBV12-4,CASILTGTSSEQYF,TGTGCCAGCATCCTAACCGGGACTAGCTCCGAGCAGTACTTC
many,TRBJ1-4,NA,TRBV7-6,CASSLGQSDGDEKLFF,TGTGCCAGCAGCTTAGGTCAGTCGGACGGTGATGAAAAACTGTTTTTT
NA,TRBJ2-2,TRBD1,TRBV5-6,CASSALGDSMTGELFF,TGTGCCAGCAGCGCCCTGGGGGACAGTATGACCGGGGAGCTGTTTTTT
few,TRBJ2-1,TRBD2,TRBV28,CASTSEGLAVDYNEQFF,TGTGCCAGCACCTCTGAGGGGCTAGCGGTTGACTACAATGAGCAGTTCTTC
few,TRBJ2-2,TRBD2,TRBV10-2,CASRRLAGDTGELFF,TGCGCCAGCAGACGACTAGCGGGGGACACCGGGGAGCTGTTTTTT
many,TRBJ2-6,NA,TRBV6-6,CASRLGWSSGANVLTF,TGTGCCAGCAGGCTGGGGTGGAGCTCTGGGGCCAACGTCCTGACTTTC
few,TRBJ2-1,TRBD2,TRBV6-6,CASSYPTSGRVRPYNEQFF,TGTGCCAGCAGTTACCCGACTAGCGGGAGGGTCCGGCCCTACAATGAGCAGTTCTTC
few,TRBJ2-1,NA,TRBV5-1,CASSLAWGGSYNEQFF,TGCGCCAGCAGCTTGGCCTGGGGCGGCTCCTACAATGAGCAGTTCTTC
NA,TRBJ1-1,TRBD1,TRBV20-1,CSARPDRGMNTEAFF,TGCAGTGCTAGACCAGACAGGGGAATGAACACTGAAGCTTTCTTT
many,TRBJ1-5,NA,TRBV7-2,CASSSYNQPQHF,TGTGCCAGCAGCTCGTACAATCAGCCCCAGCATTTT
many,TRBJ1-5,TRBD1,TRBV7-8,CASSLGGTVSQPQHF,TGTGCCAGCAGCTTAGGTGGGACAGTCAGTCAGCCCCAGCATTTT
many,TRBJ2-3,NA,TRBV7-9,CASSLKAAISTDTQYF,TGTGCCAGCAGCTTAAAAGCGGCAATTAGCACAGATACGCAGTATTTT
NA,TRBJ2-2,NA,TRBV28,CARSLGTGELFF,TGTGCCAGAAGTTTGGGCACCGGGGAGCTGTTTTTT
NA,TRBJ2-5,TRBD1,TRBV12-3/TRBV12-4,CASTWSTGPQETQYF,TGTGCCAGCACCTGGTCGACAGGGCCCCAAGAGACCCAGTACTTC
few,TRBJ1-5,NA,TRBV27,CASSPRPVRQPQHF,TGTGCCAGCAGTCCGCGGCCGGTACGCCAGCCCCAGCATTTT
many,TRBJ1-5,TRBD1,TRBV7-2,CASSFVTGGNQPQHF,TGTGCCAGCAGCTTTGTCACAGGGGGCAATCAGCCCCAGCATTTT
many,TRBJ2-4,NA,TRBV14,CASSNTGRGIQYF,TGTGCCAGCAGCAACACAGGGCGGGGCATTCAGTACTTC
NA,TRBJ1-2,NA,TRBV14,CASSQAADHYGYTF,TGTGCCAGCAGCCAAGCTGCAGACCACTATGGCTACACCTTC
NA,TRBJ2-7,TRBD2,TRBV6-5,CASSYSVVGRRGYEQYF,TGTGCCAGCAGTTACTCGGTGGTGGGACGGCGGGGGTACGAGCAGTACTTC
many,TRBJ2-5,NA,TRBV7-2,CASSRGRGVQETQYF,TGTGCCAGCAGCAGAGGCCGGGGTGTTCAAGAGACCCAGTACTTC
NA,TRBJ2-5,NA,TRBV29-1,CSVESPGETQYF,TGCAGCGTTGAAAGCCCTGGGGAGACCCAGTACTTC
many,TRBJ2-1,TRBD2,TRBV7-2,CASSRGLADHNEQFF,TGTGCCAGCAGCCGAGGACTAGCGGATCACAATGAGCAGTTCTTC
few,TRBJ1-2,NA,TRBV4-2,CASSQENFPYGYTF,TGTGCCAGCAGCCAAGAAAACTTCCCCTATGGCTACACCTTC
many,TRBJ2-1,NA,TRBV12-3/TRBV12-4,CASSFRRGSIYNEQFF,TGTGCCAGCAGTTTTCGCCGGGGCTCGATATACAATGAGCAGTTCTTC
NA,TRBJ2-7,NA,TRBV3-1,CASSQVAAGPHEQYF,TGTGCCAGCAGCCAAGTGGCGGCAGGGCCCCACGAGCAGTACTTC
NA,TRBJ2-7,NA,TRBV7-8,CASSLGVVGGHDQYF,TGTGCCAGCAGCTTAGGAGTAGTAGGGGGGCACGATCAGTACTTC
NA,TRBJ2-4,TRBD2,TRBV29-1,CSVEDRLAGGPGAKNLQYF,TGCAGCGTTGAAGATCGGCTAGCGGGAGGGCCTGGTGCCAAAAACCTTCAGTACTTC
few,TRBJ2-1,NA,TRBV7-6,CASSLTGIEQFF,TGTGCCAGCAGCTTAACAGGGATTGAGCAGTTCTTC
few,TRBJ2-1,NA,TRBV23-1,CASSQSARMSSYNEQFF,TGCGCCAGCAGTCAATCCGCGCGGATGAGCTCCTACAATGAGCAGTTCTTC
NA,TRBJ1-5,NA,TRBV12-3/TRBV12-4,CASSGQRGQPQHF,TGTGCCAGCAGTGGGCAGCGGGGACAGCCCCAGCATTTT
NA,TRBJ2-1,NA,TRBV20-1,CSAVAPPAYNEQFF,TGCAGTGCAGTGGCGCCCCCAGCCTACAATGAGCAGTTCTTC
few,TRBJ1-2,NA,TRBV7-3,CASSLGPGGGYTF,TGTGCCAGCAGCCTGGGACCGGGCGGCGGCTACACCTTC
NA,TRBJ2-7,NA,TRBV5-4,CASSLPGAAYEQYF,TGTGCCAGCAGCTTGCCCGGGGCGGCCTACGAGCAGTACTTC